The entry that follows covers one TCR beta chain sequence. The source of the sample is a study of neoadjuvant anti-PD-1 for oral cavity cancer. Across the whole study: Non-progressing patients received a fourth nivolumab dose near day 43, then surgery on days 50-56.

Most PBMC samples had 480 ng input DNA in six replicates. Method: immunoSEQ multiplex PCR; TCRdb's copy keeps in-frame clones and lacks some. Counted here are around 16,000 clones, around 69% occurring once; the ten biggest clones make up over 2.5%. Trimming cost V 1 base and J 3 bases, with 10 bases left between them. This CDR3 region has 13 residues. Germline CDR1 GTSNPN, CDR2 SVGIG (reference sequence). Patients were newly diagnosed with stage II-IVA oral cavity squamous cell carcinoma without prior systemic or radiation treatment. No culture or expansion preceded analysis of these blood cells. The J gene is TRBJ2-7, the V gene TRBV30; D unresolved. The receptor comes from a person aged 35-79 years with oral cavity squamous cell carcinoma. Sequenced here: PBMCs, sampled before nivolumab (anti-PD-1) treatment. DNA of the CDR3: TGTGCCTGGAGTGCCCCCGTAGGCTACGAGCAGTACTTC. Its protein product is CAWSAPVGYEQYF.